Presented here are 17 T cell receptor beta chains from one specimen sequenced in a study of T cell responses to AZD1222 COVID-19 vaccine. Clones were read by immunoSEQ multiplex PCR, and TCRdb kept only the in-frame ones, dropping some. The repertoire has about 100,000 clones, over 85% of them found once; the top ten carry roughly 5%. The specimen comprised peripheral blood, sampled on day 0 of AZD1222 vaccination. Receptors were obtained from an adult in good health.

This chain connects TRBV19 to TRBJ1-5; D ambiguous. Germline CDR1 reads LNHDA; CDR2 reads SQIVND (reference sequence). This CDR3 is 13 amino acids long. The ends were cut back, 3 bases at V and 4 bases at J, with 7 bases in the middle. This chain's CDR3 is CASSMGRNQPQHF. DNA of the CDR3: TGTGCCAGTAGTATGGGCAGGAATCAGCCCCAGCATTTT.

The chain is built from TRBV4-1 and TRBJ2-7; a weak D match, TRBD1 (6 bases). The germline V gene has CDR1 MGHRA and CDR2 YSYEKL. The CDR3 extends over 14 amino acids. The ends were cut back, 4 bases at V and 0 bases at J, with 10 bases in the middle. The CDR3 loop reads CASSLQDSSYEQYF. For the CDR3, the DNA is TGCGCCAGCAGCCTACAGGACAGCTCCTACGAGCAGTACTTC.

This clone came up once. The chain is built from TRBV2 and TRBJ1-5, with 7 bases lining up with TRBD1. The CDR3 totals 15 residues. V dropped 6 bases and J dropped 6; count of bases not matched to a gene: 11. Germline-derived CDR1 and CDR2 are SNHLY and FYNNEI. The CDR3 sequence is CASRLRTGGSQPQHF. In DNA, the CDR3 is TGTGCCAGCAGGCTTCGGACAGGCGGAAGTCAGCCCCAGCATTTT.

There are a few counts of this clone. This chain links TRBV23-1 with TRBJ1-6, with no clear D. TRBV23-1 falls under the ORF class, with uncertain function. Trimming removed 0 bases at V and 7 bases at J, with 25 bases between. CDR3 size: 20 residues. In DNA form, the CDR3 reads TGCGCCAGCAGTCAATCTAGGAATCGACCCCCCCTGCGGGAAAATTCACCCCTCCACTTT. Amino acids: CASSQSRNRPPLRENSPLHF.

This clone appeared a single time. This chain uses TRBV5-4 with TRBJ2-3; 7 nucleotides line up with TRBD2. This CDR3 contains 18 residues. From germline, CDR1 is SGHNT and CDR2 YYREEE (reference sequence). The V segment lost 3 bases and the J segment 4 bases; nucleotides outside the gene matches: 17. For the CDR3, the DNA is TGTGCCAGCAGCTCACTTGGGACGGGGGGAAACCAGGCAGATACGCAGTATTTT. This encodes CASSSLGTGGNQADTQYF.

V gene TRBV7-9 combines with J gene TRBJ1-6, with D perhaps matching TRBD1 (6 bases). Looked up from germline, CDR1 is SEHNR and CDR2 is FQNEAQ (reference sequence). The CDR3 length is 15 residues. V lost 5 bases, J lost 7 bases, and 15 bases lay in between. The CDR3: CASSQIQGPNSPLHF. The CDR3 bases are TGTGCCAGCAGCCAAATACAGGGCCCGAATTCACCCCTCCACTTT.

V is TRBV19 and J is TRBJ1-5, with D unclear. V gave up 4 bases and J gave up 2 bases, with 6 bases separating them. The length of the CDR3 is 13 residues. Germline V gene data show CDR1 as LNHDA and CDR2 as SQIVND (reference sequence). This CDR3 reads CASSKPRNQPQHF. CDR3 coding DNA: TGTGCCAGTAGTAAGCCACGCAATCAGCCCCAGCATTTT.

The V and J genes are TRBV11-2 and TRBJ2-5; D is perhaps TRBD1 or TRBD2 (6 bases each). The CDR3 contains 15 residues. V lost 5 bases, J lost 4 bases, and 17 bases lay in between. Germline V lookup: CDR1 SGHAT, CDR2 FQNNGV. The CDR3: CASSTPRGAGETQYF. As DNA, the CDR3 is TGTGCCAGCAGCACGCCAAGGGGGGCTGGAGAGACCCAGTACTTC.

This chain connects TRBV29-1 to TRBJ2-5, with D tentatively TRBD2 (7 bases). V was clipped by 7 bases and J by 3 bases, with 18 bases between them. Looked up from germline, CDR1 is SQVTM and CDR2 is ANQGSEA. The CDR3 is 14 residues long. DNA of the CDR3: TGCAGCGCCTTGGGGGCTAGCGGAGAAGAGACCCAGTACTTC. It is translated as CSALGASGEETQYF.

This chain uses TRBV9 with TRBJ1-6, with TRBD1 matching over 7 bases. The CDR3 runs 15 residues. Germline lookup yields CDR1 SGDLS and CDR2 YYNGEE. Trimming cost V 4 bases and J 5 bases; bases outside gene matches: 6. The CDR3 nucleotides read TGTGCCAGCAGCATTTCGGACAGGAATAATTCACCCCTCCACTTT. It yields the protein CASSISDRNNSPLHF. Filled out from reference TRBV9 and TRBJ1-6, the complete variable domain reads DSGVTQTPKHLITATGQRVTLRCSPRSGDLSVYWYQQSLDQGLQFLIQYYNGEERAKGNILERFSAQQFPDLHSELNLSSLELGDSALYFCASSISDRNNSPLHFGNGTRLTVT.

The gene calls are TRBV7-9 and TRBJ2-7; TRBD1 matches 9 bases. CDR3 length: 13 residues. The V and J ends lost 8 bases and 6 bases, in that order; junction bases with no gene match: 8. Looked up from germline, CDR1 is SEHNR and CDR2 is FQNEAQ (reference sequence). The CDR3 DNA is TGTGCCAGCTGGGGACAGGGCGTCGGCGAGCAGTACTTC. It translates to CASWGQGVGEQYF.

Here the CDR3 DNA reads TGTGCCAGCAGCTTTTCAGCGGGAGGGCCTCCCTACGAGCAGTACTTC. Residues: CASSFSAGGPPYEQYF. The chain couples TRBV7-9 to TRBJ2-7; 10 bases are shared with TRBD2. The CDR3 totals 16 residues. Germline V CDR1 and CDR2: SEHNR, FQNEAQ (reference sequence). The J segment lost 2 bases and the V segment lost 3 bases, leaving 7 bases of the junction unmatched.

This chain joins TRBV7-9 and TRBJ2-7, with TRBD2 matching 9 bases. From germline, CDR1 is SEHNR and CDR2 FQNEAQ (reference sequence). The CDR3 sequence is 16 residues long. V lost 4 bases and J lost 7; bases outside the gene matches: 14. CDR3 nucleotides: TGTGCCAGCAGCTATGTCTCGCGGGAGGGCCGGGAAGAGCAGTACTTC. It specifies CASSYVSREGREEQYF.

V gene TRBV4-1 combines with J gene TRBJ2-1; the match to TRBD2 covers 14 bases. The junction had 8 bases not matched to a gene; V was cut back by 1 base and J by 0 bases. The CDR3 spans 20 residues. Germline V gene sequence: CDR1 MGHRA, CDR2 YSYEKL. The CDR3 nucleotides are TGCGCCAGCAGCCAAGTTGGGACTAGCGGGAGATCGGGCTCCTACAATGAGCAGTTCTTC. Protein: CASSQVGTSGRSGSYNEQFF.

The table lists this clone with a count of one. V is TRBV5-1 and J is TRBJ2-7; D perhaps matches TRBD1 (5 bases). The germline V gene encodes CDR1 SGHRS and CDR2 YFSETQ. The CDR3 totals 14 residues. The germline V and J ends were trimmed by 0 bases and 3 bases, with 10 bases remaining between them. CDR3 DNA sequence: TGCGCCAGCAGCTTGGCCCCGACAGTCTACGAGCAGTACTTC. It specifies CASSLAPTVYEQYF.

This clone appeared a single time. The chain has TRBV25-1 and TRBJ1-1, with unresolved D. Trimming cost V 3 bases and J 0 bases, with 8 bases left between them. The CDR3 totals 14 residues. Germline CDR1 and CDR2: MGHDK and SYGVNS. In DNA form, the CDR3 reads TGTGCCAGCAGTGATATAGGTTTGAACACTGAAGCTTTCTTT. Translation gives CASSDIGLNTEAFF.

This rearrangement joins TRBV6-5 to TRBJ2-5; a possible D gene is TRBD1 (5 bases). Germline V gene data show CDR1 as MNHEY and CDR2 as SVGAGI. V was clipped by 6 bases and J by 6 bases, with 17 bases between them. This CDR3 comprises 14 residues. CDR3 DNA sequence: TGTGCCAGCAGCCCCTCCCAGGGATTAAAGACCCAGTACTTC. It codes for CASSPSQGLKTQYF.